A selection of T cell receptor beta chains follows, all from one sample in a study of cytotoxic CD8 clonotypes in ibrutinib-treated CLL. Data came from immunoSEQ multiplex PCR; TCRdb stores just in-frame clones and leaves some out. In the table there are about 39,000 clones, approximately 67% of which are singletons. This sample comprised PBMCs, obtained at disease progression, from a patient treated with ibrutinib. The origin of the receptors is a human donor with chronic lymphocytic leukemia. The CDR3 runs from the conserved cysteine through the conserved F or W. A D gene is named only where the DNA matches it firmly. Only some rows state a clone size, as once, few, many or a class for expanded clones.

V gene	clone size	J gene	D gene	CDR3 DNA	CDR3 protein
TRBV6-6	-	TRBJ1-1	-	TGTGCCAGCAGTAAAATCGGAGGTCGGGGGACTGAAGCTTTCTTT	CASSKIGGRGTEAFF
TRBV19	-	TRBJ1-6	-	TGTGCCAGTAGTACCGGGACGGCCAATTCACCCCTCCACTTT	CASSTGTANSPLHF
TRBV2	-	TRBJ1-1	TRBD1	TGTGCCAGCAGAAGAACAGGGGGCACGAACACTGAAGCTTTCTTT	CASRRTGGTNTEAFF
TRBV11-2	-	TRBJ2-7	TRBD2	TGTGCCAGCAGCCCCTATTTGGCGGGGGACTACGAGCAGTACTTC	CASSPYLAGDYEQYF
TRBV23-1	once	TRBJ1-5	-	TGCGCCAGCAGTCACCCGGGACATCCTACTATTAATCAGCCCCAGCATTTT	CASSHPGHPTINQPQHF
TRBV7-9	-	TRBJ2-6	-	TGTGCCAGCAGCTTGGACTCTGGGGCCAACGTCCTGACTTTC	CASSLDSGANVLTF
TRBV14	once	TRBJ2-3	-	TGTGCCAGCAGCCGGTATATTGGGTCAGGGGTGGATACGCAGTATTTT	CASSRYIGSGVDTQYF
TRBV27	-	TRBJ1-4	-	TGTGCCAGCAGGCTTAATCCTGCAACTAATGAAAAACTGTTTTTT	CASRLNPATNEKLFF
TRBV7-9	-	TRBJ2-1	-	TGTGCCAGCAGCTTACCGTCCCACAATGAGCAGTTCTTC	CASSLPSHNEQFF
TRBV23-1	once	TRBJ1-3	TRBD1	TGCGCCAGCAGTCAATGGGTGACAGGGGGCGCGTATGGAAACACCATATATTTT	CASSQWVTGGAYGNTIYF
TRBV6-6	-	TRBJ2-1	TRBD2	TGTGCCAGCGCTAGCGGGGCCAATGAGCAGTTCTTC	CASASGANEQFF
TRBV9	-	TRBJ1-1	-	TGTGCCAGCAGCGTATATGCGGGGCAGACTGAAGCTTTCTTT	CASSVYAGQTEAFF
TRBV30	-	TRBJ2-7	-	TGTGCCTGGAGTGTACTAGCCCACGAGCAGTACTTC	CAWSVLAHEQYF
TRBV15	-	TRBJ1-1	-	TGTGCCACCAGCAGAGCCTTGGGAGACCAAGCTTTCTTT	CATSRALGDQAFF
TRBV5-1	-	TRBJ2-7	-	TGCGCCAGCAGCTTGTTACAGGGTTTATACTACGAGCAGTACTTC	CASSLLQGLYYEQYF
TRBV7-9	-	TRBJ1-1	-	TGTGCCAGCAGCTTAGACGGGGGAGTTGCTTTCTTT	CASSLDGGVAFF
TRBV27	-	TRBJ2-7	-	TGTGCCAGCAGTTTAGAATGGGCTGGAAGCTCCTACGAGCAGTACTTC	CASSLEWAGSSYEQYF
TRBV5-1	-	TRBJ2-7	-	TGCGCCAGCAGCTTGGGAGTCAGGGGTTCGTACGAGCAGTACTTC	CASSLGVRGSYEQYF
TRBV28	-	TRBJ1-1	-	TGTGCCAGCAGTTTTTCGGGCCAGAACACTGAAGCTTTCTTT	CASSFSGQNTEAFF
TRBV10-3	few	TRBJ1-5	-	TGTGCCATCAGGGATCAGTGGGGTAGTCAGCCCCAGCATTTT	CAIRDQWGSQPQHF
TRBV14	few	TRBJ1-1	-	TGTGCCAGCAGCCCAACCCTATCCGGTAGCACTGAAGCTTTCTTT	CASSPTLSGSTEAFF
TRBV7-8	-	TRBJ1-2	TRBD1	TGTGCCAGCAGCCCCCGGACAGGGAACTATGGCTACACCTTC	CASSPRTGNYGYTF
TRBV19	-	TRBJ2-5	-	TGTGCCAGTAGTCCCATCCAGGGAGGAGGTGAGACCCAGTACTTC	CASSPIQGGGETQYF
TRBV5-1	-	TRBJ1-6	TRBD1	TGCGCCAGCAGCCCGGCCCGGGACAGGGTTTCACCCCTCCACTTT	CASSPARDRVSPLHF
TRBV9	-	TRBJ2-7	-	TGTGCCAGCAGCGTAGGTCTAGGGGCCGAATACGAGCAGTACTTC	CASSVGLGAEYEQYF
TRBV5-1	-	TRBJ2-3	-	TGCGCCAGCAGCTCGACAGGATTTTCTAGCACAGATACGCAGTATTTT	CASSSTGFSSTDTQYF
TRBV27	-	TRBJ2-7	-	TGTGCCAGCAGTTCCGTCCAGGAGCTGGAGGAGCAGTACTTC	CASSSVQELEEQYF
TRBV19	-	TRBJ2-5	-	TGTGCCAGTAGTATTACCCACGGGACCCAAGAGACCCAGTACTTC	CASSITHGTQETQYF
TRBV11-2	-	TRBJ2-3	-	TGTGCCAGCAGCTCTGGCACAGATACGCAGTATTTT	CASSSGTDTQYF
TRBV7-9	-	TRBJ2-1	-	TGTGCCAGCAGCTTACCCGGGAATGAGCAGTTCTTC	CASSLPGNEQFF
TRBV18	-	TRBJ1-2	-	TGTGCCAGCTCACCATTGACGGTCTATGGCTACACCTTC	CASSPLTVYGYTF
TRBV4-1	-	TRBJ1-5	TRBD1	TGCGCCAGCAGCCAAACAGGGGTTAGCAATCAGCCCCAGCATTTT	CASSQTGVSNQPQHF
TRBV14	few	TRBJ1-4	-	TGTGCCAGCAGCCAGGGAGGCGGGTTTAATGAAAAACTGTTTTTT	CASSQGGGFNEKLFF
TRBV5-1	few	TRBJ2-1	TRBD2	TGCGCCAGCAGCTTGTTAGCGGGAGGGCGGTACAATGAGCAGTTCTTC	CASSLLAGGRYNEQFF
TRBV4-1	-	TRBJ2-5	-	TGCGCCAGCAGCCAAGATAAGGGGCGCGGAGAGACCCAGTACTTC	CASSQDKGRGETQYF
TRBV2	-	TRBJ2-5	TRBD1	TGTGCCAGCAGCGACCGGGGACAGGGGTTTGGAGAGACCCAGTACTTC	CASSDRGQGFGETQYF
TRBV7-8	few	TRBJ1-5	-	TGTGCCAGCAGCTTGGCAGGGGCCCATCAGCCCCAGCATTTT	CASSLAGAHQPQHF
TRBV5-4	-	TRBJ2-1	TRBD2	TGTGCCAGCAGCCCTGGGACTAGCTTTGGGATGCAGTTCTTC	CASSPGTSFGMQFF
TRBV11-2	-	TRBJ1-1	-	TGTGCCAGCAGCTTCTCTGGGGTACAATTGAACACTGAAGCTTTCTTT	CASSFSGVQLNTEAFF
TRBV25-1	-	TRBJ2-1	-	TGTGCCAGCAGTGAAAATTACAATGAGCAGTTCTTC	CASSENYNEQFF
TRBV7-6	few	TRBJ2-3	-	TGTGCCAGCAGCCCGACCCGGAGCGGGACAGATACGCAGTATTTT	CASSPTRSGTDTQYF
TRBV2	-	TRBJ2-1	-	TGTGCCAGCAGAACCACAGGGGGAGGGTACAATGAGCAGTTCTTC	CASRTTGGGYNEQFF
TRBV6-6	medium-sized	TRBJ1-2	-	TGTGCCACCGGACAGGGCTACACCTTC	CATGQGYTF
TRBV5-1	few	TRBJ1-4	-	TGCGCCAGCAGCTTGGGGCAGACCGTTAATGAAAAACTGTTTTTT	CASSLGQTVNEKLFF
TRBV30	-	TRBJ2-1	TRBD1	TGTGCCTGGAGTGTACAATCAGGGGGCCGGAGTGAGCAGTTCTTC	CAWSVQSGGRSEQFF
TRBV7-9	few	TRBJ1-1	-	TGTGCCAGCAGCTCGACAGTTTACGAAGCTTTCTTT	CASSSTVYEAFF
TRBV5-4	-	TRBJ1-1	-	TGTGCCAGCAGCTATAATTCCGGGGGGGAAACTGAAGCTTTCTTT	CASSYNSGGETEAFF
TRBV7-2	few	TRBJ2-7	-	TGTGCCAGCAGCGGAGCCCTAGGCTACGAGCAGTACTTC	CASSGALGYEQYF
TRBV5-1	-	TRBJ1-1	-	TGCGCCAGCAGCTTGGAGGGGTCGAACACTGAAGCTTTCTTT	CASSLEGSNTEAFF